This section outlines one TCR beta chain sequence together with its context. The data are from a study of blood T cell repertoires in COVID-19. Background on the study: Nucleic acid was either cDNA or gDNA, and it came from T cells, B-cell-depleted T cells, or PBMCs.

In the original analysis: Reference gene primer amplification gave nucleated cell count estimates. Assay used: immunoSEQ multiplex PCR; TCRdb lists only in-frame clones, some missing. The V and J calls and clone size are taken from that table; D and trimming were inferred from the DNA. The sample records about 250,000 clones, roughly 88% being singletons. With V trimmed by 1 base and J by 4 bases, 11 bases remained unmatched. This CDR3 spans 16 amino acids. The V gene's germline CDR1 is SGHRS and CDR2 YFSETQ. The receptor's source is a woman aged 40 to 50 who had recovered from COVID-19. The chain has TRBV5-1 and TRBJ2-7; 7 positions match TRBD2. The sample taken for sequencing was peripheral blood. This chain's CDR3 is CASSLLSPSGEYEQYF. The CDR3 region has the DNA TGCGCCAGCAGCTTGCTTTCGCCTAGCGGAGAATACGAGCAGTACTTC.